Listed below are T cell receptor beta chains from one sample, sequenced in a study of T cells in Graves' hyperthyroidism and ophthalmopathy. TCRdb called the multiplex PCR reads again in MiXCR, with one record for every CDR3 protein. The sample holds about 620,000 distinct CDR3 sequences; around 15% are singletons and the top ten take around 4%. Sequencing was carried out using blood. The source is a woman aged 25 to 45 with Graves' hyperthyroidism. Each CDR3 is given with its conserved first and last residue. Fields, in order: J gene, D gene, V gene, clone size, CDR3 protein, CDR3 DNA. D genes are given only for firm matches. Only some rows state a clone size, as once, few, many or a class for expanded clones.

J gene: TRBJ2-3
D gene: .
V gene: TRBV28
clone size: many
CDR3 protein: CASYGQDGDTQYF
CDR3 DNA: TGTGCCAGCTACGGTCAGGATGGAGATACGCAGTATTTT

J gene: TRBJ1-2
D gene: .
V gene: TRBV12-3/TRBV12-4
clone size: few
CDR3 protein: CASSLGGGRYYGYTF
CDR3 DNA: TGTGCCAGCAGTTTAGGGGGTGGGCGATACTATGGCTACACCTTC

J gene: TRBJ1-5
D gene: TRBD1
V gene: TRBV25-1
clone size: .
CDR3 protein: CASSAAGGQPQHF
CDR3 DNA: TGTGCCAGCAGTGCGGCAGGGGGTCAGCCCCAGCATTTT

J gene: TRBJ1-2
D gene: TRBD1
V gene: TRBV6-1
clone size: .
CDR3 protein: CASTTTGGGYGYTF
CDR3 DNA: TGTGCCAGCACCACGACAGGGGGTGGCTATGGCTACACCTTC

J gene: TRBJ1-4
D gene: .
V gene: TRBV28
clone size: few
CDR3 protein: CATGGGISEKLFF
CDR3 DNA: TGTGCCACCGGAGGGGGGATATCTGAAAAACTGTTTTTT

J gene: TRBJ2-3
D gene: .
V gene: TRBV5-6
clone size: few
CDR3 protein: CASMWQSGDTQYF
CDR3 DNA: TGTGCCAGCATGTGGCAGAGCGGTGATACGCAGTATTTT

J gene: TRBJ2-1
D gene: TRBD1
V gene: TRBV30
clone size: many
CDR3 protein: CAWSGLGTGEQFF
CDR3 DNA: TGTGCCTGGAGTGGACTAGGGACAGGTGAGCAGTTCTTC

J gene: TRBJ2-1
D gene: TRBD2
V gene: TRBV11-2
clone size: many
CDR3 protein: CASSQAGGSYNEQFF
CDR3 DNA: TGTGCCAGCAGCCAAGCGGGAGGGTCCTACAATGAGCAGTTCTTC

J gene: TRBJ2-3
D gene: TRBD1
V gene: TRBV24-1
clone size: many
CDR3 protein: CATSDLGTGASTDTQYF
CDR3 DNA: TGTGCCACCAGTGATTTAGGGACAGGGGCTAGCACAGATACGCAGTATTTT

J gene: TRBJ2-3
D gene: TRBD2
V gene: TRBV2
clone size: many
CDR3 protein: CASRGLAGVDTQYF
CDR3 DNA: TGTGCCTCTAGAGGACTAGCGGGAGTAGATACGCAGTATTTT

J gene: TRBJ1-2
D gene: .
V gene: TRBV5-4
clone size: few
CDR3 protein: CASSLSTGTLYGYTF
CDR3 DNA: TGTGCCAGCAGCTTGAGTACCGGGACACTCTATGGCTACACCTTC

J gene: TRBJ2-1
D gene: .
V gene: TRBV6-1
clone size: many
CDR3 protein: CASSEATTAPYNEQFF
CDR3 DNA: TGTGCCAGCAGTGAAGCAACGACAGCCCCATACAATGAGCAGTTCTTC

J gene: TRBJ2-1
D gene: .
V gene: TRBV28
clone size: many
CDR3 protein: CASSLYLNEQFF
CDR3 DNA: TGTGCCAGCAGTTTGTATCTCAATGAGCAGTTCTTC

J gene: TRBJ2-1
D gene: .
V gene: TRBV7-9
clone size: few
CDR3 protein: CASSIGTAEQFF
CDR3 DNA: TGTGCCAGCAGCATTGGGACTGCCGAGCAGTTCTTC

J gene: TRBJ2-2
D gene: .
V gene: TRBV7-3
clone size: few
CDR3 protein: CASSRHAGTPRTGELFF
CDR3 DNA: TGTGCCAGCAGCCGCCACGCCGGGACTCCTCGCACCGGGGAGCTGTTTTTT

J gene: TRBJ2-7
D gene: TRBD2
V gene: TRBV11-2
clone size: many
CDR3 protein: CASSLVVGRTSGAHEQYF
CDR3 DNA: TGTGCCAGCAGCTTAGTAGTGGGACGGACTAGCGGGGCCCACGAGCAGTACTTC

J gene: TRBJ2-4
D gene: TRBD1
V gene: TRBV20-1
clone size: .
CDR3 protein: CSAHNPQGYEGDIQYF
CDR3 DNA: TGCAGTGCTCACAACCCACAGGGGTACGAAGGGGACATTCAGTACTTC

J gene: TRBJ1-2
D gene: .
V gene: TRBV18
clone size: .
CDR3 protein: CASSPLAGKEGNGYTF
CDR3 DNA: TGTGCCAGCTCACCACTTGCCGGCAAAGAGGGTAATGGCTACACCTTC

J gene: TRBJ1-4
D gene: .
V gene: TRBV5-6
clone size: few
CDR3 protein: CASSFQGEGDEKLFF
CDR3 DNA: TGTGCCAGCAGCTTCCAGGGTGAAGGGGATGAAAAACTGTTTTTT

J gene: TRBJ1-1
D gene: TRBD1
V gene: TRBV28
clone size: many
CDR3 protein: CASSPRDRVVNTEAFF
CDR3 DNA: TGTGCCAGCAGTCCCCGGGACAGGGTAGTAAACACTGAAGCTTTCTTT

J gene: TRBJ2-1
D gene: .
V gene: TRBV6-1
clone size: many
CDR3 protein: CASTLRREQFF
CDR3 DNA: TGTGCCAGCACCCTGCGGCGCGAGCAGTTCTTC

J gene: TRBJ1-1
D gene: .
V gene: TRBV12-3/TRBV12-4
clone size: many
CDR3 protein: CASSWAPNTEAFF
CDR3 DNA: TGTGCCAGCAGTTGGGCGCCGAACACTGAAGCTTTCTTT